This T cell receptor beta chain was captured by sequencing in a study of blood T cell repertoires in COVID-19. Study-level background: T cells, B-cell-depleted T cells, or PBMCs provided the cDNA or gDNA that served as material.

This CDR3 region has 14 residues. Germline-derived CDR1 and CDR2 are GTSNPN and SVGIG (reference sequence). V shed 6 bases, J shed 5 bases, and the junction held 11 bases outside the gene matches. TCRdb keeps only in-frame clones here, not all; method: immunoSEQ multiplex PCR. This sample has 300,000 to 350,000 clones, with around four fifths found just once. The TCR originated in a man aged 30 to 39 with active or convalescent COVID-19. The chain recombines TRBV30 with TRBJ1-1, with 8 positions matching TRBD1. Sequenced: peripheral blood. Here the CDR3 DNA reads TGTGCCTGCAGTAAAACAGGGGGGGGGACTGAAGCTTTCTTT. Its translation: CACSKTGGGTEAFF. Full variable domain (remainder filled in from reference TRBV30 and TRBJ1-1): SQTIHQWPATLVQPVGSPLSLECTVEGTSNPNLYWYRQAAGRGLQLLFYSVGIGQISSEVPQNLSASRPQDRQFILSSKKLLLSDSGFYLCACSKTGGGTEAFFGQGTRLTVV.